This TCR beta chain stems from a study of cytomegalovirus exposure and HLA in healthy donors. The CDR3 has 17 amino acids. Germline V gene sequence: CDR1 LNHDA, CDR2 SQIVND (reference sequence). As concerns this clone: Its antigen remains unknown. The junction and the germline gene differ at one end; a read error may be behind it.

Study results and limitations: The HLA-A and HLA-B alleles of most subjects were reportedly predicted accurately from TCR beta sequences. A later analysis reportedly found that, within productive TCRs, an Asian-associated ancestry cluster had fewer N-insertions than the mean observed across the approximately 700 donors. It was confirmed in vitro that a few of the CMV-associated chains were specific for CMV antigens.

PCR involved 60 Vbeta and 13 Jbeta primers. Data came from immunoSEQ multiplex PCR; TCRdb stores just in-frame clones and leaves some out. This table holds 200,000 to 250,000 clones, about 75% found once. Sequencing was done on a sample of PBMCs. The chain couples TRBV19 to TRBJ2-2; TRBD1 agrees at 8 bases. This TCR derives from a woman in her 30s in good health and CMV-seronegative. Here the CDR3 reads CVSTSLPGQARTGELFF. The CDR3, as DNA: TGTGTCAGTACCTCACTTCCGGGACAGGCTCGCACCGGGGAGCTGTTTTTT.